These 11 T cell receptor beta chains originate from one sample sequenced in a study of T cell responses to AZD1222 COVID-19 vaccine. TCRdb's table, derived via immunoSEQ multiplex PCR, lists solely in-frame clones and lacks some. Here the sample spans around 190,000 clones, 85% to 90% being singletons. Specimen: peripheral blood, collected on day 0 of AZD1222 vaccination. Receptors originate from an adult in good health.

The CDR3 nucleotides read TGTGCCAGCAGCCAAGCCGTATGGGATGGCTACACCTTC. This codes for CASSQAVWDGYTF. The chain recombines TRBV14 with TRBJ1-2; unclear D gene. In germline, CDR1 is SGHDN, CDR2 FVKESK. The CDR3 totals 13 residues. The V end was cut by 1 base, the J end by 6 bases, with 9 bases between.

This chain links TRBV9 with TRBJ2-6; D is undetermined. This CDR3 spans 15 amino acids. Germline CDR1 is SGDLS and CDR2 is YYNGEE. V was pared by 0 bases and J by 0 bases, with 4 bases between. For the CDR3, the DNA is TGTGCCAGCAGCGTAGATAGCTCTGGGGCCAACGTCCTGACTTTC. Residues: CASSVDSSGANVLTF. Filled out from reference TRBV9 and TRBJ2-6, the complete variable domain reads DSGVTQTPKHLITATGQRVTLRCSPRSGDLSVYWYQQSLDQGLQFLIQYYNGEERAKGNILERFSAQQFPDLHSELNLSSLELGDSALYFCASSVDSSGANVLTFGAGSRLTVL.

This chain links TRBV9 with TRBJ1-3; D remains ambiguous. This CDR3 is 15 amino acids long. Germline V gives CDR1 SGDLS, CDR2 YYNGEE. Trimming shortened V by 0 bases and J by 4 bases, and 11 bases separated the two germline ends. The CDR3 nucleotides are TGTGCCAGCAGCGTAGTGGCAGACCCCGGAAACACCATATATTTT. The encoded protein is CASSVVADPGNTIYF.

There are a few counts of this clone. The same CDR3 can be traced to other DNA sequences in this sample. The V and J genes are TRBV11-2 and TRBJ1-5; a weak D match, TRBD1 (5 bases). The CDR3 has 15 residues. Germline CDR1 SGHAT, CDR2 FQNNGV. Trimming took off 0 bases at V and 5 bases at J, with 11 bases between the two ends. The CDR3 here is CASSLESGGHQPQHF. In nucleotides, the CDR3 is TGTGCCAGCAGCTTAGAATCCGGGGGTCATCAGCCCCAGCATTTT. Full variable domain (remainder filled in from reference TRBV11-2 and TRBJ1-5): EAGVAQSPRYKIIEKRQSVAFWCNPISGHATLYWYQQILGQGPKLLIQFQNNGVVDDSQLPKDRFSAERLKGVDSTLKIQPAKLEDSAVYLCASSLESGGHQPQHFGDGTRLSIL.

The J gene is TRBJ1-1, the V gene TRBV4-1; possibly TRBD1 for D (5 bases). The germline V gene encodes CDR1 MGHRA and CDR2 YSYEKL. The CDR3 sequence is 17 residues long. With 4 bases removed from V and 0 bases from J, the gap between germline ends came to 18 bases. The CDR3 bases are TGCGCCAGCAGCCTGCCTACGTCGACAGCTATGAACACTGAAGCTTTCTTT. Translation gives CASSLPTSTAMNTEAFF.

CDR3 bases: TGTGCCAGCAGCCAAGATATAAGGGATTTTATAGGGTATAGCAATCAGCCCCAGCATTTT. Encoded protein: CASSQDIRDFIGYSNQPQHF. The chain couples TRBV14 to TRBJ1-5; D ambiguous. The CDR3 runs 20 residues. With 0 bases removed from V and 0 bases from J, the gap between germline ends came to 21 bases. The germline gives CDR1 SGHDN, CDR2 FVKESK. The whole variable domain, filled in from reference TRBV14 and TRBJ1-5, reads EAGVTQFPSHSVIEKGQTVTLRCDPISGHDNLYWYRRVMGKEIKFLLHFVKESKQDESGMPNNRFLAERTGGTYSTLKVQPAELEDSGVYFCASSQDIRDFIGYSNQPQHFGDGTRLSIL.

The rearrangement uses TRBV5-1 and TRBJ2-6, with no clear D. Germline lookup yields CDR1 SGHRS and CDR2 YFSETQ. V was cut by 1 base and J by 0 bases, with 17 bases left in between. The CDR3 runs 19 residues. In nucleotides, the CDR3 is TGCGCCAGCAGCTTGTCCGGATTAGGCAGCTACTCTGGGGCCAACGTCCTGACTTTC. As protein: CASSLSGLGSYSGANVLTF.

V gene TRBV20-1 combines with J gene TRBJ2-1, with D perhaps matching TRBD1 or TRBD2 (6 bases each). The CDR3 contains 11 residues. Germline CDR1 reads DFQATT; CDR2 reads SNEGSKA (reference sequence). CDR3 protein: CSKLRGVEQFF. The CDR3 DNA sequence: TGCAGCAAACTTAGGGGGGTCGAGCAGTTCTTC.

The chain is built from TRBV30 and TRBJ2-3; 8 nucleotides align to TRBD2. The CDR3 is 14 residues long. Germline V gives CDR1 GTSNPN, CDR2 SVGIG (reference sequence). Trimming took 4 bases from V and 5 from J; bases not matched to a gene: 8. This chain's CDR3 is CAWTEGLAGDTQYF. The CDR3 nucleotides are TGTGCCTGGACTGAAGGTCTAGCGGGAGATACGCAGTATTTT.

This chain joins TRBV18 and TRBJ1-1; D may be TRBD1 (5 bases). This CDR3 has 14 amino acids. Per germline, CDR1 KGHSH and CDR2 LQKENI. Trimming left V 3 bases short and J 7 bases short, with 15 bases between. The CDR3 DNA reads TGTGCCAGCTCACCGACAGCTATGAACGGTGAAGCTTTCTTT. Its protein is CASSPTAMNGEAFF. The full variable domain, with the rest looked up from reference TRBV18 and TRBJ1-1, is NAGVMQNPRHLVRRRGQEARLRCSPMKGHSHVYWYRQLPEEGLKFMVYLQKENIIDESGMPKERFSAEFPKEGPSILRIQQVVRGDSAAYFCASSPTAMNGEAFFGQGTRLTVV.

The gene calls are TRBV20-1 and TRBJ1-3; 8 nucleotides agree with TRBD1. The CDR3 length is 16 residues. Germline V gene sequence: CDR1 DFQATT, CDR2 SNEGSKA (reference sequence). J lost 5 bases, V lost 3 bases, and 12 bases had no gene match. The CDR3 loop is CSASSGQGDPRNTIYF. As DNA, the CDR3 is TGCAGTGCTAGTTCTGGACAGGGAGATCCACGAAACACCATATATTTT.